This record looks at one T cell receptor (beta chain) sequence and its context. V was pared by 0 bases and J by 6 bases, with 9 bases between. The CDR3 runs 14 residues. Germline V lookup: CDR1 SNHLY, CDR2 FYNNEI. This table comes from immunoSEQ multiplex PCR, and its TCRdb copy is limited to in-frame clones, with some not included. This table has 45,000 to 60,000 clones, 90% appearing once. This record comes from a study of T cell changes during pregnancy in multiple sclerosis. This receptor was identified in a female donor with multiple sclerosis, enrolled in a pregnancy study. Sequenced here: CD8+ T cells from peripheral blood mononuclear cells, sampled before pregnancy. The chain carries TRBV2 and TRBJ1-5, with D possibly being TRBD1 (6 bases). CDR3 nucleotides: TGTGCCAGCAGTGAAGCCCCCAGGGGTCAGCCCCAGCATTTT. This codes for CASSEAPRGQPQHF. The full variable domain, its missing parts supplied by reference TRBV2 and TRBJ1-5, is EPEVTQTPSHQVTQMGQEVILRCVPISNHLYFYWYRQILGQKVEFLVSFYNNEISEKSEIFDDQFSVERPDGSNFTLKIRSTKLEDSAMYFCASSEAPRGQPQHFGDGTRLSIL.